The 29 T cell receptor beta chains below all came from one sample that was sequenced in a study of T cells in Graves' hyperthyroidism and ophthalmopathy. Authors of the study amplified TCR beta CDR3 regions from RNA transcripts. Primed by the HTBI set, a first-round RT-PCR was run on the TCR CDR3. A single record per CDR3 protein comes from TCRdb applying MiXCR to the multiplex PCR reads. This sample has hundreds of thousands of distinct CDR3 sequences; roughly 13% occur once, and the top ten carry 28%. Sequenced input: blood. The receptors originated from a man aged 45-65 years with Graves' ophthalmopathy.

This clonotype came up many times. V and J are TRBV6-5 and TRBJ1-2; D remains unclear. The germline V gene encodes CDR1 MNHEY and CDR2 SVGAGI. Trimming shortened V by 0 bases and J by 1 base, and 15 bases separated the two germline ends. This CDR3 is built from 17 residues. CDR3 sequence: CASSYSIQLTSNYGYTF. The DNA of the CDR3 is TGTGCCAGCAGTTACTCGATTCAGCTAACCAGTAACTATGGCTACACCTTC.

The table lists this clonotype with many counts. The CDR3 spells CASSRTQVGTGELFF. CDR3 sequence (DNA): TGCGCCAGCAGCCGAACACAAGTTGGGACCGGGGAGCTGTTTTTT. The J gene is TRBJ2-2, the V gene TRBV5-1; D is uncertain. CDR3 size: 15 residues. V was pared by 4 bases and J by 5 bases, with 15 bases between. Germline V gene sequence: CDR1 SGHRS, CDR2 YFSETQ.

This clonotype was seen many times. CDR3 DNA sequence: TGTGCCAGCTCACCTACCAGGGACTACGAGCAGTACTTC. Translating gives CASSPTRDYEQYF. The V and J genes are TRBV18 and TRBJ2-7, with a weak D call TRBD1 (5 bases). Germline CDR1 and CDR2: KGHSH and LQKENI. Trimming stripped 3 bases from V and 3 bases from J, with 9 bases between. The CDR3 spans 13 residues.

The J gene is TRBJ1-1, the V gene TRBV7-9; 8 bases agree with TRBD1. V shed 0 bases and J 2 bases; nucleotides not matched to a gene: 5. The V gene's germline CDR1 is SEHNR and CDR2 FQNEAQ (reference sequence). The CDR3 runs to 16 residues. The CDR3 DNA reads TGTGCCAGCAGCTTAGCACCACAGGGGGGAAACACTGAAGCTTTCTTT. As protein: CASSLAPQGGNTEAFF.

The chain employs TRBV6-5 and TRBJ2-1; 10 nucleotides match TRBD1. Germline V lookup: CDR1 MNHEY, CDR2 SVGAGI. V trimming: 4 bases; J trimming: 5 bases; junction bases outside the gene matches: 5. This CDR3 spans 15 amino acids. CDR3 residues: CASSSRDRGDNEQFF. In DNA form, the CDR3 reads TGTGCCAGCAGTTCCCGGGACAGGGGTGACAATGAGCAGTTCTTC.

This clonotype showed up many times. The chain uses TRBV20-1 and TRBJ2-7; a possible D gene is TRBD2 (5 bases). CDR1 and CDR2 (germline): DFQATT, SNEGSKA (reference sequence). With 5 bases removed from V and 0 bases from J, the gap between germline ends came to 17 bases. The length of the CDR3 is 15 residues. Written as DNA, the CDR3 is TGCAGTGCTGAGGCCCGGGGTAGTAGCTCCTACGAGCAGTACTTC. Its translation is CSAEARGSSSYEQYF.

This clonotype appeared many times. This chain joins TRBV29-1 and TRBJ2-7; a weak D match, TRBD2 (6 bases). V lost 7 bases and J 7 bases, leaving 17 bases between the germline ends. The CDR3 spans 12 residues. CDR1 is SQVTM and CDR2 is ANQGSEA in the germline V gene. This chain's CDR3 is CSARDLVGEQYF. CDR3 coding DNA: TGCAGCGCCAGGGACTTAGTGGGAGAGCAGTACTTC.

In regard to this clonotype: Since a much larger clone is just one base distant, this may be a read error. This rearrangement joins TRBV28 to TRBJ2-7, with D possibly TRBD1 on 5 matching bases. The last part of the DNA fits TRBJ2-1 better; the J call may be wrong. Germline values: CDR1 MDHEN, CDR2 SYDVKM. The CDR3 covers 14 residues. CDR3: CASKGPGYSYEQFF. The CDR3 bases are TGTGCCAGCAAGGGGCCAGGGTACTCCTACGAGCAGTTCTTC.

There are a few counts of this clonotype. The chain links TRBV10-2 to TRBJ2-2; D is perhaps TRBD2 (6 bases). Trimming took 5 bases from V and 4 from J, leaving 17 bases between them. The CDR3 length is 16 residues. Per the germline V gene, CDR1 is WSHSY and CDR2 is SAAADI. The CDR3 sequence is CASSHRREPSTGELFF. As DNA, the CDR3 is TGCGCCAGCAGTCATCGACGGGAGCCTTCCACCGGGGAGCTGTTTTTT.

This clonotype was seen more than once but under ten times. The chain carries TRBV5-6 and TRBJ2-7; 9 bases line up with TRBD2. J gave up 5 bases and V 0 bases, and 3 bases lay outside the gene matches. The CDR3 is made up of 14 amino acids. CDR1 is SGHDT, CDR2 YYEEEE, per germline. This CDR3 reads CASSLGSGRNEQYF. DNA for the CDR3: TGTGCCAGCAGCTTGGGAAGCGGGAGGAACGAGCAGTACTTC.

This clonotype appeared many times. The CDR3 coding sequence is TGTGCCAGCAGGGATAACCGGACTAGCGGGAGGTACGAGCAGTACTTC. This gives the protein CASRDNRTSGRYEQYF. The V and J genes are TRBV2 and TRBJ2-7; 14 bases agree with TRBD2. Germline assignment: CDR1 SNHLY and CDR2 FYNNEI. The V segment lost 6 bases and the J segment 4 bases; nucleotides outside the gene matches: 8. The CDR3 consists of 16 residues.

Only a few counts were recorded for this clonotype. The genes are TRBV5-1 and TRBJ2-3; tentative D call: TRBD2 (5 bases). Trimming cost V 4 bases and J 2 bases, with 17 bases left between them. CDR1 SGHRS and CDR2 YFSETQ come from the germline V gene. This CDR3 has 16 residues. CDR3 protein: CASSRGLISDTDTQYF. In nucleotides, the CDR3 is TGCGCCAGCAGCAGAGGGCTAATATCAGACACAGATACGCAGTATTTT.

In this sample, this clonotype turned up a few times. The chain employs TRBV6-2 or TRBV6-3 and TRBJ2-7; D may be TRBD2 (6 bases). Germline V gives CDR1 MNHEY, CDR2 SVGEGT. There are 16 residues in the CDR3. Trimming removed 1 base at V and 0 bases at J, with 13 bases between. CDR3: CASSYWYGSTSYEQYF. The CDR3 DNA sequence: TGTGCCAGCAGTTACTGGTACGGGAGTACCTCCTACGAGCAGTACTTC.

The rearrangement uses TRBV29-1 and TRBJ1-4; no reliable D call. The CDR3 covers 11 residues. Germline assignment: CDR1 SQVTM and CDR2 ANQGSEA. The CDR3 is CIGGENEKLFF. The CDR3 DNA reads as TGCATCGGCGGGGAGAATGAAAAACTGTTTTTT.

The chain links TRBV27 to TRBJ2-7; perhaps TRBD1 as D (6 bases). This CDR3 region has 13 residues. Germline V CDR1 and CDR2: MNHEY, SMNVEV (reference sequence). V dropped 5 bases and J dropped 6 bases, with 14 bases sitting between them. In DNA, the CDR3 is TGTGCCAGCAGTCGAAACAGGGTAGGCGAGCAGTACTTC. This encodes CASSRNRVGEQYF.

This clonotype was seen repeatedly, ten times or more. The rearrangement uses TRBV20-1 and TRBJ2-2; D gene ambiguous. From germline, CDR1 is DFQATT and CDR2 SNEGSKA (reference sequence). Trimming cost V 5 bases and J 6 bases, with 10 bases left between them. This CDR3 spans 12 amino acids. In DNA form, the CDR3 reads TGCAGTGCTGAAAGAGCAGCCGGGGAGCTGTTTTTT. It encodes CSAERAAGELFF.

V is TRBV12-3 or TRBV12-4 and J is TRBJ2-1; the D is unclear. V lost 0 bases and J 8 bases, leaving 5 bases between the germline ends. CDR3 length: 12 residues. Here the CDR3 DNA reads TGTGCCAGCAGTTTAGCGAGGCATGAGCAGTTCTTC. It specifies CASSLARHEQFF.

This clonotype was seen many times. V and J are TRBV20-1 and TRBJ2-3, with D tentatively TRBD1 or TRBD2 (5 bases each). V was trimmed by 1 base and J by 5 bases, leaving 13 bases between them. Per germline, CDR1 DFQATT and CDR2 SNEGSKA (reference sequence). The CDR3 length is 14 residues. CDR3 residues: CSARGGSRGDTQYF. CDR3 DNA sequence: TGCAGTGCTAGAGGGGGCAGTCGGGGAGATACGCAGTATTTT.

As regards this clonotype: This may be a read error: a much more frequent sequence differs by one nucleotide. V is TRBV6-5 and J is TRBJ1-2, with 7 bases fitting TRBD1. V trimming: 8 bases; J trimming: 0 bases; junction bases outside the gene matches: 9. Germline lookup yields CDR1 MNHEY and CDR2 SVGAGI. The CDR3 has 15 residues. CDR3 in amino acids: CASGSRQGSNYGYTF. DNA of the CDR3: TGTGCCAGCGGTTCGAGACAGGGATCTAACTATGGCTACACCTTC.

This clonotype was counted at least ten times. The chain employs TRBV27 and TRBJ2-1; TRBD2 agrees at 13 bases. Germline CDR1 and CDR2: MNHEY and SMNVEV (reference sequence). V was pared by 6 bases and J by 9 bases, with 8 bases of the junction left unmatched. CDR3 length: 15 amino acids. CDR3 coding DNA: TGTGCCAGCAGACTAGCGGGAGGGCGGTTGGGTGAGCAGTTCTTC. This translates into CASRLAGGRLGEQFF.

In this sample, this clonotype turned up many times. The chain joins TRBV7-2 to TRBJ2-5; unclear D gene. The V and J ends lost 3 bases and 4 bases respectively, with 12 bases between them. This CDR3 comprises 14 residues. Germline-derived CDR1 and CDR2 are SGHTA and FQGNSA. The DNA of the CDR3 is TGTGCCAGCAGCTTTGGTTCTGGTGGAGAGACCCAGTACTTC. Its translation: CASSFGSGGETQYF. Based on the CDR3 plus reference TRBV7-2 and TRBJ2-5, the full variable domain is GAGVSQSPSNKVTEKGKDVELRCDPISGHTALYWYRQSLGQGLEFLIYFQGNSAPDKSGLPSDRFSAERTGGSVSTLTIQRTQQEDSAVYLCASSFGSGGETQYFGPGTRLLVL.

The chain couples TRBV19 to TRBJ1-5; possibly TRBD1 for D (5 bases). The CDR3 covers 15 residues. V lost 4 bases and J 3 bases, leaving 13 bases between the germline ends. CDR1 and CDR2 from the germline V gene are LNHDA and SQIVND (reference sequence). The CDR3 coding sequence is TGTGCCAGTAGTACCCAAGGGGTATCCAATCAGCCCCAGCATTTT. Translated: CASSTQGVSNQPQHF.

The sample holds a few counts of this clonotype. The chain combines TRBV20-1 with TRBJ2-1; no clear D. This CDR3 comprises 15 residues. Germline CDR1 DFQATT, CDR2 SNEGSKA (reference sequence). V lost 0 bases and J lost 0, with 9 bases in between. CDR3 residues: CSARDRTYSYNEQFF. The CDR3 DNA follows: TGCAGTGCTAGAGATCGTACTTACTCCTACAATGAGCAGTTCTTC.

A few counts support this clonotype. The chain combines TRBV29-1 with TRBJ1-2; TRBD1 might be the D (6 bases). CDR1 SQVTM and CDR2 ANQGSEA come from the germline V gene. The V end lost 5 bases, the J end lost 10 bases, and 17 bases lay between the germline ends. The CDR3 runs to 12 residues. CDR3 nucleotide sequence: TGCAGCGTTAGCCAGGGGTCCTTCAACTACACCTTC. It specifies CSVSQGSFNYTF.

The rearrangement uses TRBV19 and TRBJ2-7; 8 bases fit TRBD2. Germline trimming cut 6 bases from V and 6 bases from J; bases unmatched to any gene: 7. Per germline, CDR1 LNHDA and CDR2 SQIVND (reference sequence). The CDR3 is made up of 13 amino acids. CDR3 DNA: TGTGCCAGTAGGAGCGGGAGCAGCGGCGAGCAGTACTTC. It specifies CASRSGSSGEQYF.

This clonotype was seen ten or more times. V gene TRBV2 combines with J gene TRBJ2-2; 10 nucleotides align to TRBD2. Germline loops: CDR1 SNHLY, CDR2 FYNNEI. The CDR3 consists of 14 residues. The junction had 7 bases not matched to a gene; V was cut back by 11 bases and J by 4 bases. Written as DNA, the CDR3 is TGTGCCCGTGGAACTAGCGGGACCACCGGGGAGCTGTTTTTT. This encodes CARGTSGTTGELFF.

Remarks on this clonotype: Since a much larger clone is just one base distant, this may be a read error. The chain links TRBV2 to TRBJ2-1, with TRBD2 as a possible D gene (6 bases). This CDR3 has 14 residues. Germline CDR1 reads SNHLY; CDR2 reads FYNNEI. The chain's CDR3 is CARTIPQGGDEQLF. As DNA, the CDR3 is TGTGCCAGGACAATACCTCAGGGAGGCGATGAGCAGCTCTTC.

This clonotype was recorded a few times. The chain is built from TRBV6-8 and TRBJ2-3; D not certain. There are 16 residues in the CDR3. Trimming stripped 6 bases from V and 2 bases from J, with 18 bases between. CDR1 and CDR2 from the germline V gene are MNHGY and SAAAGT. The CDR3 protein is CASRPPSSGDTDTQYF. The CDR3, as DNA: TGTGCCAGCAGACCACCTTCGTCTGGCGACACAGATACGCAGTATTTT.

The genes are TRBV4-1 and TRBJ2-2; 7 nucleotides align to TRBD1. The CDR3 consists of 15 residues. With V trimmed by 0 bases and J by 6 bases, 4 bases remained unmatched. Germline assignment: CDR1 MGHRA and CDR2 YSYEKL. The chain's CDR3 is CASSQETGWAGELFF. In nucleotides, the CDR3 is TGCGCCAGCAGCCAAGAGACAGGGTGGGCCGGGGAGCTGTTTTTT.